The 16 T cell receptor beta chains reported below all come from one sample, sequenced in a study of cytomegalovirus exposure and HLA in healthy donors. PCR amplification relied on 60 Vbeta primers (plus 13 Jbeta primers). Generated by immunoSEQ multiplex PCR, the TCRdb table keeps only in-frame clones and is missing some. The sample consists of around 210,000 clones, 78% of them appearing once. The sample taken for sequencing was PBMCs. These receptors were obtained from a boy aged 10-17 years in good health and CMV-seronegative.

J is TRBJ1-1 and V is TRBV5-1, with 7 bases lining up with TRBD1. Trimming took 5 bases from V and 0 from J; bases not matched to a gene: 7. The germline V gene encodes CDR1 SGHRS and CDR2 YFSETQ. This CDR3 region has 15 residues. CDR3 bases: TGCGCCAGCAGGACCGCGGACAGGATGAACACTGAAGCTTTCTTT. This gives the protein CASRTADRMNTEAFF.

The genes are TRBV7-6 and TRBJ2-1, with D possibly TRBD2 on 5 matching bases. This CDR3 comprises 13 residues. V was trimmed by 6 bases and J by 5 bases, leaving 11 bases between them. The germline CDR1 and CDR2 sequences are SGHVS and FNYEAQ. The DNA for the CDR3 is TGTGCCAGCAGTTTCACTAGGGACAATGAGCAGTTCTTC. Its protein is CASSFTRDNEQFF.

DNA for the CDR3: TGCGCCAGCAGCCAAGATTCTATAACTAGCCTACCCTACAATGAGCAGTTCTTC. Translated: CASSQDSITSLPYNEQFF. The chain has TRBV4-1 and TRBJ2-1, with a possible D match to TRBD2 (6 bases). CDR3 size: 18 residues. CDR1 and CDR2 from the germline V gene are MGHRA and YSYEKL. Trimming stripped 0 bases from V and 2 bases from J, with 17 bases between.

The V and J genes are TRBV7-2 and TRBJ1-2; D unclear. V lost 1 base and J 6 bases, leaving 12 bases between the germline ends. CDR3 length: 14 amino acids. The germline CDR1 and CDR2 sequences are SGHTA and FQGNSA. CDR3 region: CASSLGKLRDGYTF. CDR3 bases: TGTGCCAGCAGCTTAGGAAAGTTGAGGGATGGCTACACCTTC.

The rearrangement links TRBV7-9 to TRBJ2-2; unclear D gene. CDR3 size: 16 residues. Trimming took 2 bases from V and 0 from J, leaving 10 bases between them. Germline CDR1 is SEHNR and CDR2 is FQNEAQ (reference sequence). CDR3 protein: CASSLSTLTNTGELFF. CDR3 DNA: TGTGCCAGCAGCTTATCTACCTTGACGAACACCGGGGAGCTGTTTTTT.

The V and J genes are TRBV5-8 and TRBJ2-3; 9 bases fit TRBD2. Per the germline V gene, CDR1 is SGHTS and CDR2 is YDEGEE. J was trimmed by 14 bases and V by 0 bases; bases with no gene match: 13. This CDR3 contains 15 residues. This CDR3 reads CASSLDLAGLCWGYF. The CDR3 DNA is TGTGCCAGCAGCTTGGATCTAGCGGGGCTTTGTTGGGGGTATTTT.

CDR3 sequence: CASSLTSGSLYEQYF. The DNA for the CDR3 is TGTGCCAGCTCTCTAACTAGCGGGAGTCTCTACGAGCAGTACTTC. The V gene is TRBV18, the J gene TRBJ2-7; TRBD2 aligns across 11 bases. There are 15 residues in the CDR3. Germline trimming cut 6 bases from V and 3 bases from J; bases unmatched to any gene: 7. Looked up from germline, CDR1 is KGHSH and CDR2 is LQKENI.

The chain recombines TRBV7-6 with TRBJ2-7; D gene uncertain. The CDR3 sequence is 14 residues long. Between the trimmed V and J ends, which lost 5 bases and 0 bases, there was a span of 11 bases. CDR1 SGHVS and CDR2 FNYEAQ come from the germline V gene. The CDR3 nucleotides read TGTGCCAGCAGCCCTACTCGATACTCCTACGAGCAGTACTTC. Translated: CASSPTRYSYEQYF. Together with reference TRBV7-6 and TRBJ2-7, the CDR3 gives the full variable domain: GAGVSQSPRYKVTKRGQDVALRCDPISGHVSLYWYRQALGQGPEFLTYFNYEAQQDKSGLPNDRFSAERPEGSISTLTIQRTEQRDSAMYRCASSPTRYSYEQYFGPGTRLTVT.

The rearrangement links TRBV7-2 to TRBJ2-5; TRBD2 aligns across 7 bases. The CDR3 loop spans 12 amino acids. The germline gives CDR1 SGHTA, CDR2 FQGNSA. Trimming cost V 8 bases and J 5 bases; bases outside gene matches: 5. The CDR3 spells CASSWGGETQYF. The CDR3, as DNA: TGTGCCAGCTCCTGGGGGGGGGAGACCCAGTACTTC.

The genes are TRBV27 and TRBJ2-7, with a tentative D call TRBD1 (6 bases). This CDR3 has 17 amino acids. V lost 5 bases, J lost 2 bases, and 22 bases lay in between. The germline V gene has CDR1 MNHEY and CDR2 SMNVEV (reference sequence). CDR3 DNA: TGTGCCAGCAGTCTACAATCGAGCCACGGACAGCCCTACGAGCAGTACTTC. Encoded protein: CASSLQSSHGQPYEQYF.

The CDR3 here is CSVNTGVGGTEAFF. The DNA for the CDR3 is TGCAGCGTCAATACAGGGGTTGGGGGCACTGAAGCTTTCTTT. The J gene is TRBJ1-1, the V gene TRBV29-1; 7 bases align to TRBD1. Germline V gene lookup returns CDR1 SQVTM and CDR2 ANQGSEA. Trimming removed 6 bases from V and 4 bases from J; junction bases left unmatched: 11. The CDR3 has 14 amino acids.

This clone was observed a handful of times. The V and J genes are TRBV13 and TRBJ2-1; TRBD2 matches 9 bases. V was pared by 4 bases and J by 7 bases, with 11 bases of the junction left unmatched. CDR1 PRHDT and CDR2 FYEKMQ come from the germline V gene (reference sequence). CDR3 length equals 16 residues. The CDR3 DNA is TGTGCCAGCAGCTCCTCGGGTAGCGGGAGAAGAAATGAGCAGTTCTTC. Protein sequence: CASSSSGSGRRNEQFF. Filled out from reference TRBV13 and TRBJ2-1, the complete variable domain reads AAGVIQSPRHLIKEKRETATLKCYPIPRHDTVYWYQQGPGQDPQFLISFYEKMQSDKGSIPDRFSAQQFSDYHSELNMSSLELGDSALYFCASSSSGSGRRNEQFFGPGTRLTVL.

This clone was observed once. The rearrangement joins TRBV11-3 to TRBJ2-1; 8 nucleotides match TRBD2. Unmatched junction bases numbered 5, after V lost 2 bases and J lost 2 bases. Germline lookup yields CDR1 SGHNT and CDR2 YENEEA. This CDR3 is 16 amino acids long. CDR3 nucleotides: TGTGCCAGCAGCTTATGGAGCGGGAGCGCCTACAATGAGCAGTTCTTC. As protein: CASSLWSGSAYNEQFF.

This chain uses TRBV5-1 with TRBJ2-1; no definite D call. The CDR3 contains 12 residues. The V gene lost 4 bases and the J gene lost 9 bases, with 11 bases spanning the gap. Per the germline V gene, CDR1 is SGHRS and CDR2 is YFSETQ. DNA for the CDR3: TGCGCCAGCAGCAAACCGCGCGGTGAGCAGTTCTTC. Amino acids: CASSKPRGEQFF. The whole variable domain, remainder taken from reference TRBV5-1 and TRBJ2-1, is KAGVTQTPRYLIKTRGQQVTLSCSPISGHRSVSWYQQTPGQGLQFLFEYFSETQRNKGNFPGRFSGRQFSNSRSEMNVSTLELGDSALYLCASSKPRGEQFFGPGTRLTVL.

The chain carries TRBV5-4 and TRBJ2-3; 9 bases map to TRBD1. In germline, CDR1 is SGHNT, CDR2 YYREEE (reference sequence). V was pared by 0 bases and J by 4 bases, with 6 bases of the junction left unmatched. The CDR3 is made up of 16 amino acids. CDR3 bases: TGTGCCAGCAGCTTGGCACAGGGGGCGGCTCCAGATACGCAGTATTTT. Translation: CASSLAQGAAPDTQYF.

This clone appeared once. The rearrangement joins TRBV9 to TRBJ2-2; D might be TRBD1 (5 bases). V was clipped by 0 bases and J by 7 bases, with 7 bases between them. This CDR3 contains 13 residues. Per the germline V gene, CDR1 is SGDLS and CDR2 is YYNGEE. The CDR3 region is CASSVAQGGELFF. CDR3 bases: TGTGCCAGCAGCGTAGCTCAGGGCGGGGAGCTGTTTTTT.